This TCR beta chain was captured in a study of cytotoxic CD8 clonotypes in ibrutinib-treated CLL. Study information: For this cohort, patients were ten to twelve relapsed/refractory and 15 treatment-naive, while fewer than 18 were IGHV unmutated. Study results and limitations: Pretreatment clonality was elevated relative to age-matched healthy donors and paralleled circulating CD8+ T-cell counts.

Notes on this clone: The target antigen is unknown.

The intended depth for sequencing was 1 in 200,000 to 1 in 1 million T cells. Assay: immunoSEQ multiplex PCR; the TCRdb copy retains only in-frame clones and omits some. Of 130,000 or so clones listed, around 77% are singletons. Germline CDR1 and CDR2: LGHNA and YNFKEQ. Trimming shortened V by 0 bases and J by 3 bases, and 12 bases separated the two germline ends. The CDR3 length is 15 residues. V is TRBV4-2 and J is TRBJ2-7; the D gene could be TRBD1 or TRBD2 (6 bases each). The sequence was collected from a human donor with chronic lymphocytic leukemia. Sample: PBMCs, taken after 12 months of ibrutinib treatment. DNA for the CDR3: TGTGCCAGCAGCCAAGACTTAGGGGGGATCTACGAGCAGTACTTC. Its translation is CASSQDLGGIYEQYF.